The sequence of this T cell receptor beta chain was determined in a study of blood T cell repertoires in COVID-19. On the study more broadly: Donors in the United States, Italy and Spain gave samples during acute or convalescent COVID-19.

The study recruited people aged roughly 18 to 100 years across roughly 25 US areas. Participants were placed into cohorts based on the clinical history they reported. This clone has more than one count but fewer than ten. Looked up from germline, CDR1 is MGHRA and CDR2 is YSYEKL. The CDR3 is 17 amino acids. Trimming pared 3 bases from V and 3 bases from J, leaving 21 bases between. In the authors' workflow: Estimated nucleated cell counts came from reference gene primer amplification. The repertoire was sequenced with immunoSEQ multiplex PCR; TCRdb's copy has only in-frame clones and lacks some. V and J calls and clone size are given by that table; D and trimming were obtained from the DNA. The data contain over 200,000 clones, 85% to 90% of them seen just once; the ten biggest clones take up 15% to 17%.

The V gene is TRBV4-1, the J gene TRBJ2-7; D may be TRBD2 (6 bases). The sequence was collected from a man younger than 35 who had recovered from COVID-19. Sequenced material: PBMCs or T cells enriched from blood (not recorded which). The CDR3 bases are TGCGCCAGCAGCCAGGGCTTAAGCGGGCACAGCTACTACGAGCAGTACTTC. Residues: CASSQGLSGHSYYEQYF.